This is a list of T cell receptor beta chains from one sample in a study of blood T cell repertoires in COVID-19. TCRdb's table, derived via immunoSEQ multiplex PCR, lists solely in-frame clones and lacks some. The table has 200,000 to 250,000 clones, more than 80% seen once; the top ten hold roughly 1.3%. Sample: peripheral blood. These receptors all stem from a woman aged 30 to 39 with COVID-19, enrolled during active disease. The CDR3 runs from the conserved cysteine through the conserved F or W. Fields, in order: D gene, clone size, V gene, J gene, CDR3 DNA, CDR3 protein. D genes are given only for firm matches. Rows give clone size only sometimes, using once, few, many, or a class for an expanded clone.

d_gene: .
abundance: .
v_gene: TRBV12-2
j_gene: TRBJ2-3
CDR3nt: TGTGCAAGTCGCTTAGATGGTAGGGCGTGGGGCACAAGCACAGATACGCAGTATTTT
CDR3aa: CASRLDGRAWGTSTDTQYF

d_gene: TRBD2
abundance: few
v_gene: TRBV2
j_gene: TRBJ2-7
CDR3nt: TGTGCCAGCAGGAGCTTAGTAGCGGGAGGGGTAGACTACGAGCAGTACTTC
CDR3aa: CASRSLVAGGVDYEQYF

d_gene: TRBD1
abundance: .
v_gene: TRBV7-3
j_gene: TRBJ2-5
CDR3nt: TGTGCCAGCAGCTTAACGGGACAGAGGGAGACCCAGTACTTC
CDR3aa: CASSLTGQRETQYF

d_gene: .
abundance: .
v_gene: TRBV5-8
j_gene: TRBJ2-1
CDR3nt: TGTGCCAGCAGCTCCCCGCCCCGGGGCAATGAGCAGTTCTTC
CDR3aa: CASSSPPRGNEQFF

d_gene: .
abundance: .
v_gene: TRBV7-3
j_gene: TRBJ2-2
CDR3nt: TGTGCCAGCAGCTTAGACTCCTCCGGGGAGCTGTTTTTT
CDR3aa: CASSLDSSGELFF

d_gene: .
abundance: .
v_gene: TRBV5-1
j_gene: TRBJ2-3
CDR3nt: TGCGCCAGCAGCTCCCAGCCGAGGGATACGCAGTATTTT
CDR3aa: CASSSQPRDTQYF

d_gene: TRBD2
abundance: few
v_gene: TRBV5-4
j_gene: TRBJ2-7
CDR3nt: TGTGCCAGCAGCTTGCGTAGCGGGGGCGTGTGGGAGCAGTACTTC
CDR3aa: CASSLRSGGVWEQYF

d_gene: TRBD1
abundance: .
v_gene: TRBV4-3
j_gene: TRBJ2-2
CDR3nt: TGCGCCAGCAGCCAAGATAAGACAGGGACCACCGGGGAGCTGTTTTTT
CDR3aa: CASSQDKTGTTGELFF

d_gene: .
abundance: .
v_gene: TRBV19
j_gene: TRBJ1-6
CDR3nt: TGTGCCAGTAGTATGGGCAGGACTTCAGCCCTCCACTTT
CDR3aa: CASSMGRTSALHF

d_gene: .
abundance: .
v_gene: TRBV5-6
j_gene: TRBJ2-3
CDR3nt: TGTGCCAGCAGCTCCCCGGGGGGCGACCCAGATACGCAGTATTTT
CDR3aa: CASSSPGGDPDTQYF

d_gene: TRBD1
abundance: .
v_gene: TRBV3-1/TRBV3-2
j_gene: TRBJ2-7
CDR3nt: TGTGCCAGCAGCAGGGACAGCTCCTACGAGCAGTACTTC
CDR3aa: CASSRDSSYEQYF

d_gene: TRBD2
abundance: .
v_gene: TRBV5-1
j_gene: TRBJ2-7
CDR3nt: TGCGCCAGCAGAACGGGACTAGCGGGAGAGAGGCACGAGCAGTACTTC
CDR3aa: CASRTGLAGERHEQYF

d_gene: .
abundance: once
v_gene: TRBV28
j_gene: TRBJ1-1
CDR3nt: TGTGCCAGCAGCTCCAGTACCGTGAGGGTGGGGTACACTGAAGCTTTCTTT
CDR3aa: CASSSSTVRVGYTEAFF

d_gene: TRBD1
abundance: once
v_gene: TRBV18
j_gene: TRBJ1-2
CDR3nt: TGTGCCAGCGCCAGAGCAGGGGGTGACGACTATGGCTACACCTTC
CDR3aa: CASARAGGDDYGYTF

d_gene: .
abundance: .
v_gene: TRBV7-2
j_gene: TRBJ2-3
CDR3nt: TGTGCCAGCAGCTTAGCGGGCTGGCCCACAGATACGCAGTATTTT
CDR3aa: CASSLAGWPTDTQYF

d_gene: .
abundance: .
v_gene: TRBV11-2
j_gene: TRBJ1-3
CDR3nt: TGTGCCAGCAGCTTGGGGAGCTCTGGAAACACCATATATTTT
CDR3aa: CASSLGSSGNTIYF

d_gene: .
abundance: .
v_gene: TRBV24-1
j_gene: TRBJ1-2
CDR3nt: TGTGCCACCAGCAGGGCTGGGCAGGAAGGTGGCTACACCTTC
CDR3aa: CATSRAGQEGGYTF

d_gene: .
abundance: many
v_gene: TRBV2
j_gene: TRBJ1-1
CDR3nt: TGTGCCAGCAGTGGGGGGCCTGGGACTGAAGCTTTCTTT
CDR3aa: CASSGGPGTEAFF

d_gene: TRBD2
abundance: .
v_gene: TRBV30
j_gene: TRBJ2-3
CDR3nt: TGTGCCACGCGGGGGGCGCAGAATGGAGATACGCAGTATTTT
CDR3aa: CATRGAQNGDTQYF

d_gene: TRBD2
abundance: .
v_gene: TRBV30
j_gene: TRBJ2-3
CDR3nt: TGTGCCTGGAGTAGGGGACTAGACTACACAGATACGCAGTATTTT
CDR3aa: CAWSRGLDYTDTQYF

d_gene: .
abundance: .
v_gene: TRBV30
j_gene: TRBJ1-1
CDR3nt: TGTGCCTGGAGCGGACAGACGAACACTGAAGCTTTCTTT
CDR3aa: CAWSGQTNTEAFF

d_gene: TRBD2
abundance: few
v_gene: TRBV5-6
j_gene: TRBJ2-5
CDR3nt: TGTGCCAGCAGCTTCGGCGGGAGGTACCAAGAGACCCAGTACTTC
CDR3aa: CASSFGGRYQETQYF

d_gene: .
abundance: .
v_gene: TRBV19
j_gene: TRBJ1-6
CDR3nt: TGTGCCAGTAGTACCGCTCTTTCGCGGGTGGGTAATTCACCCCTCCACTTT
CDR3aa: CASSTALSRVGNSPLHF

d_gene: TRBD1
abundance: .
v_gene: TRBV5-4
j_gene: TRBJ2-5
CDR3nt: TGTGCCAGCAGCTCGGGACAGGGGAATTACCAAGAGACCCAGTACTTC
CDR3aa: CASSSGQGNYQETQYF

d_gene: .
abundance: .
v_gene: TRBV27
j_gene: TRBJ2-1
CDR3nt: TGTGCCAGCAGTACCATAGAAAATGAGCAGTTCTTC
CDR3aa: CASSTIENEQFF

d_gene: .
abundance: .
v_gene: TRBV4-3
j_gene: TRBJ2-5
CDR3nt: TGCGCCAGCAGCCTCGGTCCTCAAGAGACCCAGTACTTC
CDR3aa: CASSLGPQETQYF

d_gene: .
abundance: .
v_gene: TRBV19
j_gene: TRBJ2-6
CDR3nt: TGTGCCAGTAGTATAGGTCAGGGAAGGGCCAACGTCCTGACTTTC
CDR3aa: CASSIGQGRANVLTF

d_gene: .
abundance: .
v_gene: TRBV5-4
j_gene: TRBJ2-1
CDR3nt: TGTGCCAGCAGCTTGACTCAAGCCAATGAGCAGTTCTTC
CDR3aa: CASSLTQANEQFF

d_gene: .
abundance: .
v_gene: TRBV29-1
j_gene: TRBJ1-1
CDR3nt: TGCAGCGTAGGACAGCTGAACACTGAAGCTTTCTTT
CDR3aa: CSVGQLNTEAFF

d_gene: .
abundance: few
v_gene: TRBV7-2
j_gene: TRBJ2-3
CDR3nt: TGTGCCAGCAGCTTACAAGCAGGGAGCACAGATACGCAGTATTTT
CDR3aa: CASSLQAGSTDTQYF

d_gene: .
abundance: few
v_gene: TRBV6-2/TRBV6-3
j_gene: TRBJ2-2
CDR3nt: TGTGCCAGCAGTTACTACAGGGCCGGGGAGCTGTTTTTT
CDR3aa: CASSYYRAGELFF

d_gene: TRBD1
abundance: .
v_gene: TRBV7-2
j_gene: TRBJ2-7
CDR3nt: TGTGCCAGCAGCGCTCCCGGGACAGGGCGGGAGCAGTACTTC
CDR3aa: CASSAPGTGREQYF

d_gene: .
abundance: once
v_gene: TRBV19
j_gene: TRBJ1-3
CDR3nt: TGTGCCAGTAGTATTCCGGGGATTGGAAACACCATATATTTT
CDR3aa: CASSIPGIGNTIYF

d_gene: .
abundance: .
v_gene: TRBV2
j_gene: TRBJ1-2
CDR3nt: TGTGCCAGCAGTGAAGGTCGGGGGGCGCTTAGCTACACCTTC
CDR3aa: CASSEGRGALSYTF

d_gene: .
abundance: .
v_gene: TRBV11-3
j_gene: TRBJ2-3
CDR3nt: TGTGCCAGCAGCCCAGGACTAAGCACAGATACGCAGTATTTT
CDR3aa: CASSPGLSTDTQYF

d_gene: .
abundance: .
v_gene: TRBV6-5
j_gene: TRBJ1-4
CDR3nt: TGTGCCAGCCGGCTAGTTCAGAGCAATGAAAAACTGTTTTTT
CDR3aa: CASRLVQSNEKLFF

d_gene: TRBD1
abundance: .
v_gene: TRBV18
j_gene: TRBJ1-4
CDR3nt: TGTGCCAGCTCACCCACAGGGGGAAATGAAAAACTGTTTTTT
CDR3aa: CASSPTGGNEKLFF

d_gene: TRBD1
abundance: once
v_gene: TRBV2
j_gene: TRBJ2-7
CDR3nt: TGTGCCAGCAGCATAACCCGGACAGGGGGATCCTACGAGCAGTACTTC
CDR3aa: CASSITRTGGSYEQYF

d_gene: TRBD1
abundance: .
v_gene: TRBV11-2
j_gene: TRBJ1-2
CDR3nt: TGTGCCAGCAGCTTATCCAGGGGGCAGCGGGGTGGCTACACCTTC
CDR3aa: CASSLSRGQRGGYTF

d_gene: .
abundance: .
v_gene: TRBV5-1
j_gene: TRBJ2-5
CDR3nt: TGCGCCAGCAGCTTGGTCGGAGGCGGGTCGGAGACCCAGTACTTC
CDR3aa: CASSLVGGGSETQYF

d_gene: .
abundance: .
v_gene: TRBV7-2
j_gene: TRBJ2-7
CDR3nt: TGTGCCAGCAGCTTAAATTGGCCCTACGAGCAGTACTTC
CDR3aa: CASSLNWPYEQYF

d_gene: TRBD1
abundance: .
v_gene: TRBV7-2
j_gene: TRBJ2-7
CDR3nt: TGTGCCAGCAGCCAGGCGACAGGGCTGTACGAGCAGTACTTC
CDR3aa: CASSQATGLYEQYF

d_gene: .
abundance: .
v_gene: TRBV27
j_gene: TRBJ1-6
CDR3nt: TGTGCCAGCAGGACAGGAAATTCACCCCTCCACTTT
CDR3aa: CASRTGNSPLHF

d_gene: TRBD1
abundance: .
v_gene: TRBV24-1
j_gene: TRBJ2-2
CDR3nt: TGTGCCACCAGTGATCTGACAGGGACCCCAAGCACCGGGGAGCTGTTTTTT
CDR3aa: CATSDLTGTPSTGELFF

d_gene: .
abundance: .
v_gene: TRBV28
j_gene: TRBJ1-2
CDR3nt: TGTGCCAGCAGTTTGGGGGGGCTGGACTATGGCTACACCTTC
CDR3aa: CASSLGGLDYGYTF

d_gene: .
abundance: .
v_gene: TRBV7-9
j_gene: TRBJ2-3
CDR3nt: TGTGCCAGCAGCTTACCTCCACTAGGGGGGGCGGGCACAGATACGCAGTATTTT
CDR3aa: CASSLPPLGGAGTDTQYF

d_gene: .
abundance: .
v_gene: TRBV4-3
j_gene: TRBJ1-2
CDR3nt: TGCGCCAGCAGCCAGTCGGGGGGGCGCACTAACTATGGCTACACCTTC
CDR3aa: CASSQSGGRTNYGYTF